The 22 T cell receptor beta chains below were found in one sample sequenced in a study of blood T cell repertoires in COVID-19 (dated by TCRdb to about 2020). Libraries were made using the immunoSEQ multiplex PCR assay. TCRdb stores this immuneACCESS table with in-frame sequences only. Part of the clones is absent; in the studies checked, under half of the shortfall reflects unresolved V genes, and no reason is known for the rest. For this sample there are about 250,000 clones; about nine tenths appear just once. The top ten constitute more than 1.5% of the sample. The sequenced material came from PBMCs or T cells enriched from blood (not recorded which). These receptors originate from a man in his forties who had recovered from COVID-19.

The CDR3 here is CAISGGTSGRGMHTQYF. DNA of the CDR3: TGTGCCATCAGTGGTGGGACTAGCGGGAGGGGAATGCATACGCAGTATTTT. V is TRBV10-3 and J is TRBJ2-3, with 16 bases lining up with TRBD2. The CDR3 contains 17 residues. Germline V gives CDR1 ENHRY, CDR2 SYGVKD. The J segment lost 7 bases and the V segment lost 4 bases, leaving 8 bases of the junction unmatched.

The gene calls are TRBV30 and TRBJ2-7, with unresolved D. V lost 2 bases to trimming and J lost 2 bases, with 16 bases between them. This CDR3 region has 15 residues. In germline, CDR1 is GTSNPN, CDR2 SVGIG (reference sequence). CDR3 in DNA: TGTGCCTGGAGTTCCCGATATGGGCCACCCTACGAGCAGTACTTC. This encodes CAWSSRYGPPYEQYF.

The V and J genes are TRBV7-8 and TRBJ1-1, with a tentative D call TRBD1 (6 bases). The CDR3 loop spans 15 amino acids. Looked up from germline, CDR1 is SGHVS and CDR2 is FQNEAQ. Deletions cut 2 bases from V and 5 bases from J, with 15 bases between. CDR3 sequence: CASSLIPQGRTEAFF. The CDR3 DNA sequence: TGTGCCAGCAGCTTAATTCCACAGGGTCGGACTGAAGCTTTCTTT. The variable domain in full, with the rest retrieved from reference TRBV7-8 and TRBJ1-1, is GAGVSQSPRYKVAKRGQDVALRCDPISGHVSLFWYQQALGQGPEFLTYFQNEAQLDKSGLPSDRFFAERPEGSVSTLKIQRTQQEDSAVYLCASSLIPQGRTEAFFGQGTRLTVV.

This clone was picked up one time. V and J are TRBV7-9 and TRBJ2-3; D not resolved. V was shortened by 1 base and J by 5 bases, with 10 bases between the two germline ends. The CDR3 is 14 amino acids. The germline V gene has CDR1 SEHNR and CDR2 FQNEAQ (reference sequence). The CDR3 protein is CASSLDPVGDTQYF. CDR3 DNA: TGTGCCAGCAGCTTAGACCCGGTCGGAGATACGCAGTATTTT. The whole variable domain, filled in from reference TRBV7-9 and TRBJ2-3, reads DTGVSQNPRHKITKRGQNVTFRCDPISEHNRLYWYRQTLGQGPEFLTYFQNEAQLEKSRLLSDRFSAERPKGSFSTLEIQRTEQGDSAMYLCASSLDPVGDTQYFGPGTRLTVL.

The V gene is TRBV18, the J gene TRBJ2-7, with D tentatively TRBD2 (5 bases). The CDR3 extends over 15 amino acids. Germline values: CDR1 KGHSH, CDR2 LQKENI. V lost 3 bases and J lost 4, with 16 bases in between. This CDR3 is CASSPGAEGKYEQYF. DNA of the CDR3: TGTGCCAGCTCACCCGGTGCAGAGGGAAAATACGAGCAGTACTTC.

This chain uses TRBV11-2 with TRBJ1-2; D may be TRBD1 (5 bases). Trimming took off 0 bases at V and 8 bases at J, with 16 bases between the two ends. Germline values: CDR1 SGHAT, CDR2 FQNNGV. This CDR3 is 15 amino acids long. CDR3 DNA sequence: TGTGCCAGCAGCTTAGATCCCGTCAGGGTAAAAGGCTACACCTTC. Protein product: CASSLDPVRVKGYTF. Using reference TRBV11-2 and TRBJ1-2 for the parts outside the CDR3, the full variable domain is EAGVAQSPRYKIIEKRQSVAFWCNPISGHATLYWYQQILGQGPKLLIQFQNNGVVDDSQLPKDRFSAERLKGVDSTLKIQPAKLEDSAVYLCASSLDPVRVKGYTFGSGTRLTVV.

The rearrangement links TRBV5-4 to TRBJ2-1, with D uncertain. In germline, CDR1 is SGHNT, CDR2 YYREEE (reference sequence). Between the trimmed V and J ends, which lost 2 bases and 6 bases, there was a span of 6 bases. CDR3 size: 12 residues. CDR3 sequence (DNA): TGTGCCAGCAGCTTCCAGCGCAATGAGCAGTTCTTC. Amino acids: CASSFQRNEQFF. The full variable domain, rest sourced from reference TRBV5-4 and TRBJ2-1, is ETGVTQSPTHLIKTRGQQVTLRCSSQSGHNTVSWYQQALGQGPQFIFQYYREEENGRGNFPPRFSGLQFPNYSSELNVNALELDDSALYLCASSFQRNEQFFGPGTRLTVL.

The chain combines TRBV5-1 with TRBJ2-3, with D possibly TRBD1 on 6 matching bases. Germline V gene sequence: CDR1 SGHRS, CDR2 YFSETQ. The V gene lost 5 bases and the J gene lost 3 bases, with 25 bases spanning the gap. The CDR3 consists of 18 residues. In DNA, the CDR3 is TGCGCCAGCAGTAGTTCGACGGACAGTCTACCTAGTACAGATACGCAGTATTTT. It is translated as CASSSSTDSLPSTDTQYF.

The gene calls are TRBV5-1 and TRBJ2-6; the D gene is possibly TRBD2 (6 bases). Germline values: CDR1 SGHRS, CDR2 YFSETQ. Deletions cut 4 bases from V and 0 bases from J, with 11 bases between. This CDR3 has 16 amino acids. The CDR3, as DNA: TGCGCCAGCAGCCTCGGGGGTTCCTCTGGGGCCAACGTCCTGACTTTC. Residues: CASSLGGSSGANVLTF.

This clone was picked up one time. The genes are TRBV15 and TRBJ1-1; D is uncertain. This CDR3 has 13 amino acids. The germline CDR1 and CDR2 sequences are LNHNV and YYDKDF (reference sequence). The ends were cut back, 4 bases at V and 0 bases at J, with 6 bases in the middle. CDR3 sequence (DNA): TGTGCCACCAGCATACAAATGAACACTGAAGCTTTCTTT. Its translation is CATSIQMNTEAFF.

The chain carries TRBV7-2 and TRBJ1-1; D is perhaps TRBD1 (6 bases). CDR1 and CDR2 (germline): SGHTA, FQGNSA. The CDR3 totals 14 residues. Trimming shortened V by 8 bases and J by 9 bases, and 22 bases separated the two germline ends. CDR3 DNA sequence: TGTGCCAGCGGGGTCGCAGGGGAAAGGGGTAAAGCTTTCTTT. Residues: CASGVAGERGKAFF.

The chain links TRBV11-2 to TRBJ1-2, with a weak D call TRBD1 (5 bases). Per the germline V gene, CDR1 is SGHAT and CDR2 is FQNNGV. This CDR3 comprises 13 residues. V lost 6 bases and J 3 bases, leaving 11 bases between the germline ends. The CDR3 spells CASSSGTHYGYTF. CDR3 nucleotide sequence: TGTGCCAGCAGTTCCGGGACTCACTATGGCTACACCTTC.

The J gene is TRBJ1-5, the V gene TRBV7-2, with 7 bases that match TRBD1. The V segment lost 8 bases and the J segment 1 base; nucleotides outside the gene matches: 11. The germline V gene has CDR1 SGHTA and CDR2 FQGNSA. The CDR3 runs to 16 residues. The CDR3 nucleotides are TGTGCCAGCCGAACTCGACAGGGAGCGAGCAATCAGCCCCAGCATTTT. Translated, it gives CASRTRQGASNQPQHF.

The DNA of the CDR3 is TGTGCCAGCAGTTTATTCGGGGTTGGCTATGGCTACACCTTC. As protein: CASSLFGVGYGYTF. The chain uses TRBV27 and TRBJ1-2; no reliable D call. From germline, CDR1 is MNHEY and CDR2 SMNVEV (reference sequence). The CDR3 consists of 14 residues. V was clipped by 1 base and J by 4 bases, with 10 bases between them.

CDR3 bases: TGTGCCAGCAGCCCCGTGGGGGGCTACGAGCAGTACTTC. The encoded protein is CASSPVGGYEQYF. This rearrangement joins TRBV7-9 to TRBJ2-7; TRBD2 might be the D (6 bases). The CDR3 sequence is 13 residues long. V was shortened by 5 bases and J by 3 bases, with 11 bases between the two germline ends. Germline V gene lookup returns CDR1 SEHNR and CDR2 FQNEAQ (reference sequence).

The genes are TRBV30 and TRBJ1-1; a possible D gene is TRBD1 (6 bases). Germline CDR1 GTSNPN, CDR2 SVGIG (reference sequence). This CDR3 contains 13 residues. Trimming took 8 bases from V and 2 from J, leaving 15 bases between them. CDR3 in amino acids: CARIDRLNTEAFF. The CDR3, as DNA: TGTGCCCGAATAGACAGGCTTAACACTGAAGCTTTCTTT.

The chain is built from TRBV19 and TRBJ2-7, with 7 bases that match TRBD1. Looked up from germline, CDR1 is LNHDA and CDR2 is SQIVND (reference sequence). The length of the CDR3 is 14 residues. The V gene end was trimmed by 5 bases and the J gene end by 2 bases; junction bases not matched to a gene: 6. The CDR3 region has the DNA TGTGCCAGTAGTTACGGACAGGCCCCCTACGAGCAGTACTTC. Its protein product is CASSYGQAPYEQYF.

This clone showed up just once. The chain joins TRBV5-5 to TRBJ2-3, with TRBD1 identical over 10 bases. The germline V gene has CDR1 SGHKS and CDR2 YYEKEE (reference sequence). V lost 2 bases, J lost 4 bases, and 4 bases stayed unmatched. The CDR3 covers 15 residues. The CDR3 protein is CASSFGQGGSDTQYF. CDR3 nucleotide sequence: TGTGCCAGCAGCTTTGGACAGGGGGGGTCAGATACGCAGTATTTT.

The chain employs TRBV5-1 and TRBJ1-2; D ambiguous. The CDR3 is 13 residues long. Germline V CDR1 and CDR2: SGHRS, YFSETQ. Trimming took off 0 bases at V and 8 bases at J, with 11 bases between the two ends. CDR3 DNA sequence: TGCGCCAGCAGCTTGGGCGGCAGCTCGGGCTACACCTTC. Its translation: CASSLGGSSGYTF.

This rearrangement joins TRBV2 to TRBJ2-7; D uncertain. CDR1 is SNHLY and CDR2 is FYNNEI in the germline V gene. This CDR3 is built from 12 residues. Trimming pared 3 bases from V and 1 base from J, leaving 4 bases between. The CDR3 reads CASSDLSYEQYF. Here the CDR3 DNA reads TGTGCCAGCAGTGACCTATCCTACGAGCAGTACTTC.

The chain recombines TRBV4-1 with TRBJ2-3, with 15 bases fitting TRBD2. Germline CDR1 and CDR2: MGHRA and YSYEKL. The CDR3 has 16 amino acids. V lost 6 bases to trimming and J lost 3 bases; unmatched junction nucleotides: 4. This CDR3 is CASRGLAGGITDTQYF. The DNA of the CDR3 is TGCGCCAGCAGAGGACTAGCGGGGGGGATTACAGATACGCAGTATTTT.

This clone was detected only once. The CDR3 DNA reads as TGTGCCAGTACTGAAGGGGGTGCGAACACCGGGGAGCTGTTTTTT. Its translation: CASTEGGANTGELFF. The chain uses TRBV19 and TRBJ2-2, with a weak D call TRBD1 (6 bases). The CDR3 runs to 15 residues. Trimming removed 7 bases from V and 0 bases from J, with 12 bases in between. In germline, CDR1 is LNHDA, CDR2 SQIVND (reference sequence). Filled out from reference TRBV19 and TRBJ2-2, the complete variable domain reads DGGITQSPKYLFRKEGQNVTLSCEQNLNHDAMYWYRQDPGQGLRLIYYSQIVNDFQKGDIAEGYSVSREKKESFPLTVTSAQKNPTAFYLCASTEGGANTGELFFGEGSRLTVL.